What follows is one T cell receptor (beta chain) and its context. The method was immunoSEQ multiplex PCR; TCRdb's version includes in-frame clones alone and lacks a portion of them. The data hold 150,000 or so clones, with 90% to 95% observed a single time. The sample is drawn from a study of T cell responses to AZD1222 COVID-19 vaccine. The sample consisted of peripheral blood, taken 28 days after the second AZD1222 dose. This receptor was taken from an adult who received the AZD1222 COVID-19 vaccine.

The CDR3 DNA sequence: TGTGCCAGCAGCGAGGGACTAGCGGACGGCACAGATACGCAGTATTTT. It yields the protein CASSEGLADGTDTQYF. The V and J genes are TRBV9 and TRBJ2-3, with TRBD2 matching over 11 bases. The germline gives CDR1 SGDLS, CDR2 YYNGEE. V shed 3 bases and J 1 base; nucleotides not matched to a gene: 4. CDR3 length: 16 residues.